The 29 T cell receptor beta chains given below trace back to one sample, sequenced in a study of T cells in Graves' hyperthyroidism and ophthalmopathy. The CDR3 regions of TCR beta were amplified from RNA transcripts. The study used the HTBI primer set for a first-round RT-PCR of the TCR CDR3. TCRdb passed the multiplex PCR reads through MiXCR, listing each CDR3 protein once. Of about half a million distinct CDR3 sequences listed, less than 25% are singletons. The sequencing input was blood. These receptor sequences come from a man between 18 and 29 years old with Graves' hyperthyroidism.

The sample holds many counts of this clonotype. The rearrangement joins TRBV28 to TRBJ2-5; unclear D gene. Germline V gene sequence: CDR1 MDHEN, CDR2 SYDVKM. This CDR3 contains 13 residues. The V end lost 3 bases, the J end lost 5 bases, and 10 bases lay between the germline ends. CDR3 nucleotides: TGTGCCAGCAGTTTGAGAACAGCGGAGACCCAGTACTTC. This codes for CASSLRTAETQYF.

The rearrangement uses TRBV10-1 and TRBJ2-7, with D uncertain. V was cut by 10 bases and J by 5 bases, with 21 bases left in between. CDR3 length: 14 residues. Germline lookup yields CDR1 WNHNN and CDR2 SYGVQD (reference sequence). The CDR3 region has the DNA TGCGCCACCCCGGGCCGCGTGGAGCAAGACGAGCAGTACTTC. Protein: CATPGRVEQDEQYF.

The table lists this clonotype with a few counts. V and J are TRBV7-6 and TRBJ2-7; 9 bases line up with TRBD1. Germline V CDR1 and CDR2: SGHVS, FNYEAQ. The CDR3 consists of 15 residues. V shed 5 bases, J shed 6 bases, and the junction held 11 bases outside the gene matches. This CDR3 reads CASSKQGAMTGEQYF. CDR3 in DNA: TGTGCCAGCAGCAAACAGGGGGCGATGACTGGCGAGCAGTACTTC.

The sample holds many counts of this clonotype. This chain connects TRBV7-9 to TRBJ2-7; D is unresolved. Germline CDR1 SEHNR, CDR2 FQNEAQ (reference sequence). The CDR3 contains 11 residues. Trimming removed 4 bases from V and 7 bases from J, with 8 bases in between. The CDR3 DNA follows: TGTGCCAGCAGCTCCCTTGAGGAGCAGTACTTC. This translates into CASSSLEEQYF.

This clonotype was detected ten times or more. This rearrangement joins TRBV10-3 to TRBJ1-5, with D perhaps matching TRBD1 (5 bases). CDR3 length: 13 residues. V shed 11 bases and J shed 3 bases, with 14 bases lying between them. Germline CDR1 ENHRY, CDR2 SYGVKD. CDR3 sequence reads: CAFLRGVNQPQHF. Written as DNA, the CDR3 is TGTGCCTTTCTACGGGGGGTCAATCAGCCCCAGCATTTT.

Worth noting for this clonotype: Since a much larger clone is just one base distant, this may be a read error. V gene TRBV5-1 combines with J gene TRBJ1-1, with 9 bases fitting TRBD1. This CDR3 has 15 residues. In germline, CDR1 is SGHRS, CDR2 YFSETQ. The CDR3 loop reads CGSSLAGQGWTEAFF. The CDR3 DNA reads as TGCGGCAGCAGCTTGGCCGGACAGGGGTGGACTGAAGCTTTCTTT.

This clonotype occurred many times. This chain uses TRBV12-3 or TRBV12-4 with TRBJ2-2; D is ambiguous. CDR3 length: 15 amino acids. With 3 bases removed from V and 6 bases from J, the gap between germline ends came to 14 bases. The CDR3 DNA sequence: TGTGCCAGCAGTTTCGGTGTGGCCAGCGCCGGGGAGCTGTTTTTT. It encodes CASSFGVASAGELFF.

This clonotype appeared many times. CDR3 loop: CASSVDRARELFF. CDR3 in DNA: TGTGCCAGCAGTGTGGACAGGGCCCGGGAGCTGTTTTTT. V gene TRBV2 combines with J gene TRBJ2-2; 8 bases fit TRBD1. CDR3 length: 13 residues. Germline CDR1 is SNHLY and CDR2 is FYNNEI. The ends lost 4 bases at V and 9 bases at J; junction bases unmatched: 4.

This clonotype was observed many times. The chain is built from TRBV12-3 or TRBV12-4 and TRBJ2-2; TRBD1 matches 7 bases. The ends lost 3 bases at V and 8 bases at J; junction bases unmatched: 9. The CDR3 is made up of 15 amino acids. CDR3 protein: CASSFLERGRGELFF. The CDR3, as DNA: TGTGCCAGCAGTTTTCTAGAAAGGGGGCGAGGGGAGCTGTTTTTT.

In this sample, this clonotype turned up many times. The rearrangement uses TRBV20-1 and TRBJ1-1; a possible D gene is TRBD1 (5 bases). Per germline, CDR1 DFQATT and CDR2 SNEGSKA (reference sequence). The length of the CDR3 is 14 residues. V was pared by 2 bases and J by 3 bases, with 13 bases between. In nucleotides, the CDR3 is TGCAGTGCTAGAAGGGGAGAGACACACACTGAAGCTTTCTTT. Residues: CSARRGETHTEAFF.

This clonotype was seen repeatedly, ten times or more. This rearrangement joins TRBV15 to TRBJ2-5; unclear D gene. The V end was cut by 0 bases, the J end by 1 base, with 12 bases between. This CDR3 spans 16 amino acids. Looked up from germline, CDR1 is LNHNV and CDR2 is YYDKDF (reference sequence). The CDR3 DNA is TGTGCCACCAGCAGAGACGTCATACCCCGCCAAGAGACCCAGTACTTC. This encodes CATSRDVIPRQETQYF.

This clonotype occurred many times. The chain employs TRBV5-5 and TRBJ2-7; D may correspond to TRBD1 or TRBD2 (5 bases each). This CDR3 is built from 16 residues. Germline V lookup: CDR1 SGHKS, CDR2 YYEKEE (reference sequence). Trimming shortened V by 0 bases and J by 0 bases, and 13 bases separated the two germline ends. The CDR3 DNA is TGTGCCAGCAGCTTGGGACACCTCGGGGCCTCCTACGAGCAGTACTTC. This encodes CASSLGHLGASYEQYF.

This clonotype occurred many times. The V call is TRBV28, the J call TRBJ1-5, with 9 bases identical to TRBD1. CDR3 size: 12 residues. Germline CDR1 is MDHEN and CDR2 is SYDVKM. The V segment lost 5 bases and the J segment 7 bases; nucleotides outside the gene matches: 0. CDR3 protein: CASSTGGQPQHF. The CDR3 DNA sequence: TGTGCCAGCAGTACAGGGGGCCAGCCCCAGCATTTT. Supplemented by reference TRBV28 and TRBJ1-5, the full variable domain reads DVKVTQSSRYLVKRTGEKVFLECVQDMDHENMFWYRQDPGLGLRLIYFSYDVKMKEKGDIPEGYSVSREKKERFSLILESASTNQTSMYLCASSTGGQPQHFGDGTRLSIL.

As DNA, the CDR3 is TGTGCCAGCAGCTTAGGGGACAGGGGGAGCAATCAGCCCCAGCATTTT. Residues: CASSLGDRGSNQPQHF. The chain couples TRBV7-8 to TRBJ1-5; 11 nucleotides align to TRBD1. The junction had 0 bases not matched to a gene; V was cut back by 1 base and J by 1 base. Germline CDR1 SGHVS, CDR2 FQNEAQ. CDR3 length equals 16 residues. Together with reference TRBV7-8 and TRBJ1-5, the CDR3 gives the full variable domain: GAGVSQSPRYKVAKRGQDVALRCDPISGHVSLFWYQQALGQGPEFLTYFQNEAQLDKSGLPSDRFFAERPEGSVSTLKIQRTQQEDSAVYLCASSLGDRGSNQPQHFGDGTRLSIL.

This clonotype was picked up many times. V usage is TRBV28 and J usage is TRBJ2-7; 7 bases fit TRBD1. The germline V gene has CDR1 MDHEN and CDR2 SYDVKM. This CDR3 has 16 amino acids. V lost 1 base, J lost 2 bases, and 8 bases stayed unmatched. The CDR3 DNA sequence: TGTGCCAGCAGTTTATCCAAGGACAGGCCGACCTACGAGCAGTACTTC. It encodes CASSLSKDRPTYEQYF.

The DNA of the CDR3 is TGTGCCAGCAGTTACCTCACCAGGGAGGAACCCCAGTACTTC. The encoded protein is CASSYLTREEPQYF. The chain uses TRBV6-5 and TRBJ2-5; the D gene is possibly TRBD2 (6 bases). Germline assignment: CDR1 MNHEY and CDR2 SVGAGI. The CDR3 is 14 amino acids. V lost 2 bases to trimming and J lost 9 bases, with 16 bases between them.

This clonotype was seen more than once but under ten times. This sequence joins TRBV27 and TRBJ2-5; D ambiguous. Looked up from germline, CDR1 is MNHEY and CDR2 is SMNVEV (reference sequence). CDR3 length: 14 amino acids. The V and J ends lost 0 bases and 6 bases respectively, with 11 bases between them. This CDR3 reads CASSLSGPTQTQYF. The CDR3 DNA is TGTGCCAGCAGTTTATCGGGCCCCACGCAGACCCAGTACTTC.

The chain uses TRBV28 and TRBJ1-3, with unresolved D. This CDR3 region has 14 residues. V was pared by 9 bases and J by 3 bases, with 15 bases between. Germline CDR1 and CDR2: MDHEN and SYDVKM. The CDR3 is CASGRGSIGNTIYF. CDR3 DNA: TGTGCCAGTGGCCGTGGCAGTATTGGAAACACCATATATTTT.

This chain links TRBV20-1 with TRBJ1-1; 7 nucleotides line up with TRBD1. V shed 2 bases and J 3 bases; nucleotides not matched to a gene: 9. This CDR3 is built from 15 residues. CDR1 and CDR2 (germline): DFQATT, SNEGSKA (reference sequence). CDR3 in DNA: TGCAGTGCTAGAAAGGGGGCAGGGGCGGACACTGAAGCTTTCTTT. Its protein is CSARKGAGADTEAFF.

The table lists this clonotype with a few counts. V is TRBV30 and J is TRBJ1-1; D remains unclear. The CDR3 has 13 amino acids. Per germline, CDR1 GTSNPN and CDR2 SVGIG (reference sequence). V gave up 3 bases and J gave up 1 base, with 9 bases separating them. CDR3 bases: TGTGCCTGGAGCGCTTATAAGAACACTGAAGCTTTCTTT. Translating gives CAWSAYKNTEAFF.

The chain links TRBV28 to TRBJ1-5; 7 bases line up with TRBD1. The CDR3 totals 19 residues. Germline V CDR1 and CDR2: MDHEN, SYDVKM. V was pared by 4 bases and J by 0 bases, with 15 bases of the junction left unmatched. The CDR3 region has the DNA TGTGCCAGCAGTTCCTTTAACAGGGGAAAGCTTGCTAGCAATCAGCCCCAGCATTTT. Translation gives CASSSFNRGKLASNQPQHF.

In this sample, this clonotype turned up a few times. The chain links TRBV5-1 to TRBJ2-7; D may be TRBD2 (5 bases). This CDR3 comprises 14 residues. Germline CDR1 is SGHRS and CDR2 is YFSETQ. With 5 bases removed from V and 6 bases from J, the gap between germline ends came to 18 bases. CDR3 DNA: TGCGCCAGCAGTGGCCGGGATGGTCTCGGCGAGCAGTACTTC. This sequence encodes CASSGRDGLGEQYF.

This clonotype was seen many times. The V call is TRBV6-1, the J call TRBJ2-6; D uncertain. The V end lost 3 bases, the J end lost 1 base, and 4 bases lay between the germline ends. The germline V gene encodes CDR1 MNHNS and CDR2 SASEGT. The CDR3 runs to 14 residues. The CDR3 here is CASSDGSGANVLTF. As DNA, the CDR3 is TGTGCCAGCAGTGATGGGTCTGGGGCCAACGTCCTGACTTTC.

The gene calls are TRBV11-3 and TRBJ2-4, with D unclear. This CDR3 has 13 amino acids. Germline V gene sequence: CDR1 SGHNT, CDR2 YENEEA. Trimming pared 6 bases from V and 3 bases from J, leaving 9 bases between. The CDR3 nucleotides are TGTGCCAGCAGATCGAGCGTCAAAAACATTCAGTACTTC. It codes for CASRSSVKNIQYF.

The gene calls are TRBV15 and TRBJ2-7; maybe TRBD1 (6 bases). Germline CDR1 reads LNHNV; CDR2 reads YYDKDF (reference sequence). CDR3 length: 15 residues. With 0 bases removed from V and 0 bases from J, the gap between germline ends came to 9 bases. The CDR3 spells CATSREPDSSYEQYF. CDR3 nucleotide sequence: TGTGCCACCAGCAGAGAACCGGACAGCTCCTACGAGCAGTACTTC.

This clonotype was recorded at least ten times. CDR3 loop: CASSLWAASYEQYF. CDR3 bases: TGTGCCAGCAGTTTATGGGCAGCTTCCTACGAGCAGTACTTC. This rearrangement joins TRBV28 to TRBJ2-7, with D hard to call. The CDR3 is 14 residues long. In germline, CDR1 is MDHEN, CDR2 SYDVKM. Trimming took 0 bases from V and 1 from J, leaving 7 bases between them.

The rearrangement joins TRBV3-1 to TRBJ1-2; D is undetermined. The CDR3 contains 12 residues. Trimming took 8 bases from V and 5 from J, leaving 12 bases between them. Germline CDR1 reads LGHDT; CDR2 reads YNNKEL (reference sequence). The CDR3 reads CASGQESYGYTF. The CDR3, as DNA: TGTGCCAGCGGGCAGGAATCGTATGGCTACACCTTC. Variable domain in full (rest from reference TRBV3-1 and TRBJ1-2): DTAVSQTPKYLVTQMGNDKSIKCEQNLGHDTMYWYKQDSKKFLKIMFSYNNKELIINETVPNRFSPKSPDKAHLNLHINSLELGDSAVYFCASGQESYGYTFGSGTRLTVV.

Ten or more counts support this clonotype. The gene calls are TRBV20-1 and TRBJ1-1; D is uncertain. Trimming stripped 6 bases from V and 1 base from J, with 9 bases between. Germline-derived CDR1 and CDR2 are DFQATT and SNEGSKA (reference sequence). The CDR3 contains 12 residues. The CDR3 spells CSAYRQNTEAFF. CDR3 coding DNA: TGCAGTGCGTATCGACAGAACACTGAAGCTTTCTTT.

This clonotype was observed many times. The CDR3 region is CASVQGQIQETQYF. CDR3 DNA: TGTGCCAGCGTTCAGGGCCAGATCCAAGAGACCCAGTACTTC. The V gene is TRBV28, the J gene TRBJ2-5, with D perhaps matching TRBD1 (5 bases). The ends were cut back, 8 bases at V and 1 base at J, with 14 bases in the middle. The V gene's germline CDR1 is MDHEN and CDR2 SYDVKM. The CDR3 contains 14 residues.